This T cell receptor beta chain was profiled in a study of T cells in Graves' hyperthyroidism and ophthalmopathy. RNA transcripts gave rise to amplified TCR beta CDR3 regions. The study used the HTBI primer set for a first-round RT-PCR of the TCR CDR3. TCRdb analysed the multiplex PCR reads with MiXCR anew, one entry per CDR3 protein. The sample includes approximately 610,000 distinct CDR3 sequences, roughly 14% of them seen just once. This CDR3 has 13 residues. Germline CDR1 LNHDA, CDR2 SQIVND (reference sequence). V was pared by 9 bases and J by 1 base, with 13 bases between. This clonotype was picked up many times.

The V gene is TRBV19, the J gene TRBJ2-7; D unclear. Specimen: blood. This TCR came from a woman in her thirties or forties with Graves' ophthalmopathy. In DNA form, the CDR3 reads TGTGCCAGCTCTGGGCAGAATTCCTACGAGCAGTACTTC. Its translation is CASSGQNSYEQYF.